A selection of T cell receptor beta chains follows, all from one sample in a study of T cell repertoires in cytomegalovirus infection. MiXCR was run by TCRdb on the reads, yielding one entry per CDR3 protein. The table includes about 300,000 distinct CDR3 sequences, approximately 8.9% detected once. Input material: PBMCs. These receptor sequences come from a human donor in good health (CMV status not recorded). Some clones in this sample may be carry-over from other donors' samples. Both conserved end residues are part of each CDR3. Each record gives: D gene, J gene, clone size, V gene, CDR3 DNA, CDR3 protein. A D gene is named only where the DNA matches it firmly. Where a row states a size, it is once, few, many or the class of an expanded clone; other rows omit it.

D gene: .
J gene: TRBJ1-1
clone size: many
V gene: TRBV5-1
CDR3 DNA: TGCGCCAGCAGCTTGGCTGGGTTCGTGAACACTGAAGCTTTCTTT
CDR3 protein: CASSLAGFVNTEAFF

D gene: .
J gene: TRBJ2-1
clone size: many
V gene: TRBV10-2
CDR3 DNA: TGCGCCACCGCGTTTAGCTCCTACAATGAGCAGTTCTTC
CDR3 protein: CATAFSSYNEQFF

D gene: .
J gene: TRBJ1-1
clone size: many
V gene: TRBV20-1
CDR3 DNA: TGCAGTGCTAGTTGGGCTTCCAACACTGAAGCTTTCTTT
CDR3 protein: CSASWASNTEAFF

D gene: .
J gene: TRBJ2-2
clone size: few
V gene: TRBV6-5
CDR3 DNA: TGTGCCAGCAGTTACATGGAGGGGCACACCGGGGAGCTGTTTTTT
CDR3 protein: CASSYMEGHTGELFF

D gene: .
J gene: TRBJ2-7
clone size: .
V gene: TRBV29-1
CDR3 DNA: TGCAGCGTTTCCCTCTGGGGGGGGCCGGAGGAGCAGTACTTC
CDR3 protein: CSVSLWGGPEEQYF

D gene: .
J gene: TRBJ2-5
clone size: many
V gene: TRBV7-7
CDR3 DNA: TGTGCTAGCAGCTTAGGCGGGGGCCGGCAAGAGACCCAGTACTTC
CDR3 protein: CASSLGGGRQETQYF

D gene: .
J gene: TRBJ1-1
clone size: many
V gene: TRBV7-8
CDR3 DNA: TGTGCCAGCAGGAAACAGTATCTGAACACTGAAGCTTTCTTT
CDR3 protein: CASRKQYLNTEAFF

D gene: .
J gene: TRBJ2-5
clone size: many
V gene: TRBV7-2
CDR3 DNA: TGTGCCAGCAGCTTAGATTGGGGCGAGGAGACCCAGTACTTC
CDR3 protein: CASSLDWGEETQYF

D gene: TRBD1
J gene: TRBJ2-1
clone size: many
V gene: TRBV15
CDR3 DNA: TGTGCCACCAGACCTATACCCAGGGGGACAGGGTTGTCGAAATCCCAGTACAATGAGCAGTTCTTC
CDR3 protein: CATRPIPRGTGLSKSQYNEQFF

D gene: .
J gene: TRBJ1-2
clone size: many
V gene: TRBV25-1
CDR3 DNA: TGTGCCAGCAGTGAACTTCGCCATGGCTACACCTTC
CDR3 protein: CASSELRHGYTF

D gene: TRBD1
J gene: TRBJ2-1
clone size: many
V gene: TRBV12-3/TRBV12-4
CDR3 DNA: TGTGCCAGCAGTGAATTTGGGACAGGGGGGGAAAATGAGCAGTTCTTC
CDR3 protein: CASSEFGTGGENEQFF

D gene: .
J gene: TRBJ1-4
clone size: many
V gene: TRBV7-9
CDR3 DNA: TGTGCCAGCAGCTGGGCCTCTACAACTAATGAAAAACTGTTTTTT
CDR3 protein: CASSWASTTNEKLFF

D gene: .
J gene: TRBJ1-1
clone size: few
V gene: TRBV5-1
CDR3 DNA: TGCGCCAGCAGCCCGGGAGGTCCGGTAGAAGCTTTCTTT
CDR3 protein: CASSPGGPVEAFF

D gene: .
J gene: TRBJ2-2
clone size: few
V gene: TRBV6-2/TRBV6-3
CDR3 DNA: TGTGCCAGCAGTTACCCATCCTTGGGGATAGAAAGCACCGGGGAGCTGTTTTTT
CDR3 protein: CASSYPSLGIESTGELFF

D gene: .
J gene: TRBJ2-3
clone size: many
V gene: TRBV6-2/TRBV6-3
CDR3 DNA: TGTGCCAGCAGCTCAAAGTCTCATCTCGGGACAACGTCAGCAGATACGCAGTATTTT
CDR3 protein: CASSSKSHLGTTSADTQYF

D gene: .
J gene: TRBJ2-3
clone size: few
V gene: TRBV3-1
CDR3 DNA: TGTGCCAGCAGCCAAGAAGTGGGAGGAGGGCAGACGCAGTATTTT
CDR3 protein: CASSQEVGGGQTQYF

D gene: TRBD1
J gene: TRBJ2-1
clone size: many
V gene: TRBV4-3
CDR3 DNA: TGCGCCAGCAGCCAAGATCATGGGACAGGTTCCGACAATGAGCAGTTCTTC
CDR3 protein: CASSQDHGTGSDNEQFF

D gene: TRBD2
J gene: TRBJ2-1
clone size: many
V gene: TRBV12-3/TRBV12-4
CDR3 DNA: TGTGCCAGCAGTCCCCGGACTAGCGGGGGGGCAGATGAGCAGTTCTTC
CDR3 protein: CASSPRTSGGADEQFF

D gene: .
J gene: TRBJ1-2
clone size: many
V gene: TRBV5-6
CDR3 DNA: TGTGCCAGCAGCTTGGCGGCCCGGGGAAGTGGCTACACCTTC
CDR3 protein: CASSLAARGSGYTF

D gene: TRBD1
J gene: TRBJ1-1
clone size: many
V gene: TRBV7-8
CDR3 DNA: TGTGCCAGCAGCTTATTAGACAGGGGGCCCAACACTGAAGCTTTCTTT
CDR3 protein: CASSLLDRGPNTEAFF

D gene: .
J gene: TRBJ2-3
clone size: many
V gene: TRBV28
CDR3 DNA: TGTGCCAGCATTCCTGGGGGTTCCCGTACAGATACGCAGTATTTT
CDR3 protein: CASIPGGSRTDTQYF

D gene: TRBD1
J gene: TRBJ1-5
clone size: many
V gene: TRBV27
CDR3 DNA: TGTGCCACCCAACAGGGGGCTGGGATTCAGCCCCAGCATTTT
CDR3 protein: CATQQGAGIQPQHF